This T cell receptor beta chain stems from a study of T-cell reconstitution after alpha-beta-depleted transplantation in children. This clonotype was observed a few times. Unique molecular identifiers were incorporated into the prepared TCRbeta library. MiXCR, applied by TCRdb to the PCR reads, yields one record per CDR3 protein. The sample lists approximately 490,000 distinct CDR3 sequences; roughly an eighth were seen once. This sample comprised PBMCs from the stem cell graft donor, obtained from the stem cell graft. The origin of this receptor is a human donor who donated a stem cell graft to a child with combined immunodeficiency.

CDR3 sequence: CASSLKGLSYEQYF. The CDR3 nucleotides are TGTGCCAGCAGCTTAAAGGGTCTTTCCTACGAGCAGTACTTC. The chain employs TRBV7-6 and TRBJ2-7; the D is unclear. Trimming removed 2 bases from V and 1 base from J, with 9 bases in between. The CDR3 sequence is 14 residues long. Germline V lookup: CDR1 SGHVS, CDR2 FNYEAQ.